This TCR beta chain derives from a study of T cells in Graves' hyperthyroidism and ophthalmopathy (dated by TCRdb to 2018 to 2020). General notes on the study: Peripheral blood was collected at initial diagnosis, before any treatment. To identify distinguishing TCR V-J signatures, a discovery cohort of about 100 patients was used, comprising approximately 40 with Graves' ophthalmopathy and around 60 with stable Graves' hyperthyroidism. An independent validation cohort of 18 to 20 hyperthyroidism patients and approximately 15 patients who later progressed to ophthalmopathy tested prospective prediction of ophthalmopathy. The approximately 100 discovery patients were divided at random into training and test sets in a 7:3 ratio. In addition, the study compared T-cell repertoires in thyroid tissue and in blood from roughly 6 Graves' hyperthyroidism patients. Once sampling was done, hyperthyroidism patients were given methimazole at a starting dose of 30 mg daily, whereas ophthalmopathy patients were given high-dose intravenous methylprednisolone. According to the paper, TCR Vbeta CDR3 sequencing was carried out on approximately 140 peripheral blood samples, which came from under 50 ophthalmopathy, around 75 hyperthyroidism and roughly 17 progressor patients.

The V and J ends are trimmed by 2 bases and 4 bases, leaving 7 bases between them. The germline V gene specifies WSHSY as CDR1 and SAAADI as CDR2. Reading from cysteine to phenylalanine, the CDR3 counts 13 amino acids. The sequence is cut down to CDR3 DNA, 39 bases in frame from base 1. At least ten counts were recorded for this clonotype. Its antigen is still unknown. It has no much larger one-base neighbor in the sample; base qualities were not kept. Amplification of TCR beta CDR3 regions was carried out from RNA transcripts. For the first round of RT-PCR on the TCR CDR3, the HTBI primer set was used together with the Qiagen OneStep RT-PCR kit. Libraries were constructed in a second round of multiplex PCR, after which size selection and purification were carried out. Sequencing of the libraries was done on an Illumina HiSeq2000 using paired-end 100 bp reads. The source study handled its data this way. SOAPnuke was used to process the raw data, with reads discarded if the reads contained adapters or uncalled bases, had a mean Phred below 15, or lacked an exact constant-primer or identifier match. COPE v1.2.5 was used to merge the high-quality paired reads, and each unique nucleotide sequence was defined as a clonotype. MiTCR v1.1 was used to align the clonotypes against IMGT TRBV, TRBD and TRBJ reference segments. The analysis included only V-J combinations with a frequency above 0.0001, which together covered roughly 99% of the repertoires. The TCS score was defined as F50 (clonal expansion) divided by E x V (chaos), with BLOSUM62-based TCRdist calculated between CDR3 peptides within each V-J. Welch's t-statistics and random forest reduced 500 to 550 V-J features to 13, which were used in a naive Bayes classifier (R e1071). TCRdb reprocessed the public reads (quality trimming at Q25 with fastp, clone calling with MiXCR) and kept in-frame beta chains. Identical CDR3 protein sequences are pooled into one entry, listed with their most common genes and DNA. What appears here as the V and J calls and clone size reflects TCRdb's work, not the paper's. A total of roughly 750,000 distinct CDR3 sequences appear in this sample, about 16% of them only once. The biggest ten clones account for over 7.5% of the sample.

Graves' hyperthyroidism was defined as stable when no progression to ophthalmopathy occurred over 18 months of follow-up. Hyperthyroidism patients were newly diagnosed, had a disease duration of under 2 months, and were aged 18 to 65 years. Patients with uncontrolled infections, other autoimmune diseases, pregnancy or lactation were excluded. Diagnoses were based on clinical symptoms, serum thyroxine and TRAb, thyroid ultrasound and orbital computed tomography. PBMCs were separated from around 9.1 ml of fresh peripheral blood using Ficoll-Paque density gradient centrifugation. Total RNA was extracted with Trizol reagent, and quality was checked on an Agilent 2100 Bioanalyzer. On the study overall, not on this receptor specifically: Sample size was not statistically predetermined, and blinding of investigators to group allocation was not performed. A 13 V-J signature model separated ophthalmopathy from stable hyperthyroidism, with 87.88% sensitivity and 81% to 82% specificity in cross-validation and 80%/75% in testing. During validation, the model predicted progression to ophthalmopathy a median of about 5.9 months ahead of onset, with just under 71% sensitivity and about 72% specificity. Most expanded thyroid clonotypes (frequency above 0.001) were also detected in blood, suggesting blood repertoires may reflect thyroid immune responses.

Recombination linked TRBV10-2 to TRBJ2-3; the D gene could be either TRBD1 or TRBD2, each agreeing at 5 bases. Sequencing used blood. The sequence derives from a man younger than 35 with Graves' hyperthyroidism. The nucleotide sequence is TGCGCCAGCAGTGAGCAGGGACCAGATACGCAGTATTTT. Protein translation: CASSEQGPDTQYF.